A selection of T cell receptor beta chains follows, all from one sample in a study of blood T cell repertoires in COVID-19. Only in-frame clones appear in the TCRdb table, and some are missing; sequencing was by immunoSEQ multiplex PCR. The sample holds around 180,000 clones; about 88% are singletons and the top ten take roughly 4.7%. Source material: peripheral blood. Receptors were obtained from a human donor in a cohort sampled during active COVID-19. The CDR3 runs from the conserved cysteine through the conserved F or W. Each record gives: J gene, D gene, V gene, clone size, CDR3 protein, CDR3 DNA. The D gene is left open where the match is weak. Not every row has a clone size; where given, it reads once, few, many or a size class.

j_gene: TRBJ2-5; d_gene: -; v_gene: TRBV5-4; abundance: -; CDR3aa: CASSLVGTPETQYF; CDR3nt: TGTGCCAGCAGCTTAGTTGGCACCCCAGAGACCCAGTACTTC
j_gene: TRBJ2-7; d_gene: -; v_gene: TRBV28; abundance: once; CDR3aa: CASSLRVEQYF; CDR3nt: TGTGCCAGCAGCCTCCGGGTCGAGCAGTACTTC
j_gene: TRBJ2-7; d_gene: -; v_gene: TRBV7-9; abundance: -; CDR3aa: CASSLTGRTYEQYF; CDR3nt: TGTGCCAGCAGCTTAACAGGACGAACCTACGAGCAGTACTTC
j_gene: TRBJ1-4; d_gene: -; v_gene: TRBV2; abundance: -; CDR3aa: CASRGRVPRKLFF; CDR3nt: TGTGCCAGCAGGGGGAGGGTGCCTAGAAAACTGTTTTTT
j_gene: TRBJ2-7; d_gene: TRBD1; v_gene: TRBV5-1; abundance: -; CDR3aa: CASSLGQGVDEQYF; CDR3nt: TGCGCCAGCAGCTTGGGACAGGGGGTCGACGAGCAGTACTTC
j_gene: TRBJ2-7; d_gene: TRBD2; v_gene: TRBV5-6; abundance: -; CDR3aa: CASSFAGSGTESNEQYF; CDR3nt: TGTGCCAGCAGCTTTGCAGGTAGCGGGACCGAGTCTAACGAGCAGTACTTC
j_gene: TRBJ1-1; d_gene: TRBD1; v_gene: TRBV5-4; abundance: -; CDR3aa: CASSTGQGSDTEAFF; CDR3nt: TGTGCCAGCAGCACGGGACAGGGGTCGGACACTGAAGCTTTCTTT
j_gene: TRBJ2-3; d_gene: TRBD2; v_gene: TRBV4-2; abundance: -; CDR3aa: CASSQAWTSGRASSTDTQYF; CDR3nt: TGTGCCAGCAGCCAAGCCTGGACTAGCGGGAGGGCCTCTAGCACAGATACGCAGTATTTT
j_gene: TRBJ1-2; d_gene: -; v_gene: TRBV5-1; abundance: once; CDR3aa: CASSLAGRANYGYTF; CDR3nt: TGCGCCAGCAGCTTGGCAGGCCGAGCTAACTATGGCTACACCTTC
j_gene: TRBJ2-2; d_gene: -; v_gene: TRBV5-6; abundance: few; CDR3aa: CASSLYPGMITGELFF; CDR3nt: TGTGCCAGCAGCTTGTATCCAGGGATGATCACCGGGGAGCTGTTTTTT
j_gene: TRBJ2-5; d_gene: TRBD1; v_gene: TRBV15; abundance: -; CDR3aa: CATSWDRAGQTQYF; CDR3nt: TGTGCCACCAGCTGGGACAGGGCCGGACAGACCCAGTACTTC
j_gene: TRBJ2-4; d_gene: TRBD2; v_gene: TRBV7-8; abundance: -; CDR3aa: CASSLGSGLAGGGAKNIQYF; CDR3nt: TGTGCCAGCAGCTTAGGGTCAGGGCTAGCGGGGGGTGGGGCCAAAAACATTCAGTACTTC
j_gene: TRBJ2-2; d_gene: -; v_gene: TRBV11-3; abundance: -; CDR3aa: CASSLDLPGELFF; CDR3nt: TGTGCCAGCAGCTTAGATCTCCCCGGGGAGCTGTTTTTT
j_gene: TRBJ1-4; d_gene: -; v_gene: TRBV9; abundance: -; CDR3aa: CASSVGRGGSEKLFF; CDR3nt: TGTGCCAGCAGCGTAGGCAGGGGAGGGTCTGAAAAACTGTTTTTT
j_gene: TRBJ2-7; d_gene: -; v_gene: TRBV28; abundance: -; CDR3aa: CASIPRGRTYEQYF; CDR3nt: TGTGCCAGCATACCACGGGGTAGAACCTACGAGCAGTACTTC
j_gene: TRBJ2-2; d_gene: -; v_gene: TRBV9; abundance: -; CDR3aa: CASSVLGGAGTGELFF; CDR3nt: TGTGCCAGCAGCGTATTGGGGGGAGCGGGCACCGGGGAGCTGTTTTTT
j_gene: TRBJ1-4; d_gene: -; v_gene: TRBV30; abundance: -; CDR3aa: CAWSVQHRDEKLFF; CDR3nt: TGTGCCTGGAGTGTACAGCACAGGGATGAAAAACTGTTTTTT
j_gene: TRBJ1-1; d_gene: -; v_gene: TRBV12-3/TRBV12-4; abundance: -; CDR3aa: CASSGNAYRAAFF; CDR3nt: TGTGCCAGCAGTGGAAACGCTTACAGGGCAGCTTTCTTT
j_gene: TRBJ2-2; d_gene: TRBD1; v_gene: TRBV19; abundance: -; CDR3aa: CASTLRQGVAAGELFF; CDR3nt: TGTGCCAGTACTCTTCGACAGGGGGTAGCGGCCGGGGAGCTGTTTTTT
j_gene: TRBJ2-7; d_gene: -; v_gene: TRBV28; abundance: -; CDR3aa: CASSLAGLEQYF; CDR3nt: TGTGCCAGCAGTTTGGCAGGGCTCGAGCAGTACTTC
j_gene: TRBJ1-1; d_gene: TRBD1; v_gene: TRBV6-6; abundance: -; CDR3aa: CASTATGGTEAFF; CDR3nt: TGTGCCAGCACCGCCACAGGGGGCACTGAAGCTTTCTTT
j_gene: TRBJ2-2; d_gene: TRBD1; v_gene: TRBV7-8; abundance: -; CDR3aa: CASSNGQGPGTGELFF; CDR3nt: TGTGCCAGCAGCAACGGACAGGGGCCTGGCACCGGGGAGCTGTTTTTT
j_gene: TRBJ1-1; d_gene: -; v_gene: TRBV10-2; abundance: -; CDR3aa: CASSEWGVTEAFF; CDR3nt: TGCGCCAGCAGTGAGTGGGGCGTAACTGAAGCTTTCTTT
j_gene: TRBJ2-5; d_gene: -; v_gene: TRBV28; abundance: -; CDR3aa: CASSPAGGLETQYF; CDR3nt: TGTGCCAGCAGTCCTGCCGGGGGGCTGGAGACCCAGTACTTC
j_gene: TRBJ1-4; d_gene: -; v_gene: TRBV3-1/TRBV3-2; abundance: -; CDR3aa: CASSQVQGRLQKLFF; CDR3nt: TGTGCCAGCAGCCAAGTACAGGGCCGCCTCCAAAAACTGTTTTTT
j_gene: TRBJ2-7; d_gene: TRBD2; v_gene: TRBV28; abundance: -; CDR3aa: CASSLPLAGGHYEQYF; CDR3nt: TGTGCCAGCAGTCTACCGCTAGCGGGAGGGCACTACGAGCAGTACTTC
j_gene: TRBJ1-2; d_gene: -; v_gene: TRBV10-1; abundance: -; CDR3aa: CASSHDRFYGYTF; CDR3nt: TGCGCCAGCAGCCATGACAGATTCTATGGCTACACCTTC
j_gene: TRBJ1-2; d_gene: -; v_gene: TRBV5-6; abundance: -; CDR3aa: CASSLVTNSNYGYTF; CDR3nt: TGTGCCAGCAGCTTGGTGACAAACTCTAACTATGGCTACACCTTC
j_gene: TRBJ1-1; d_gene: TRBD1; v_gene: TRBV7-2; abundance: once; CDR3aa: CASSGRTGRREAFF; CDR3nt: TGTGCCAGCAGCGGCCGGACAGGGCGGAGGGAAGCTTTCTTT
j_gene: TRBJ1-4; d_gene: TRBD1; v_gene: TRBV7-9; abundance: -; CDR3aa: CASSLETGLNEKLFF; CDR3nt: TGTGCCAGCAGCTTAGAGACAGGGCTTAATGAAAAACTGTTTTTT
j_gene: TRBJ1-5; d_gene: -; v_gene: TRBV5-5; abundance: -; CDR3aa: CASSLNSDQPQHF; CDR3nt: TGTGCCAGCAGCTTGAATTCCGATCAGCCCCAGCATTTT
j_gene: TRBJ2-7; d_gene: -; v_gene: TRBV20-1; abundance: -; CDR3aa: CSASPGHRAYEQYF; CDR3nt: TGCAGTGCTAGTCCCGGACATCGCGCCTACGAGCAGTACTTC
j_gene: TRBJ2-1; d_gene: -; v_gene: TRBV12-3/TRBV12-4; abundance: once; CDR3aa: CASSLDYINEQFF; CDR3nt: TGTGCCAGCAGTTTAGACTACATCAATGAGCAGTTCTTC
j_gene: TRBJ2-6; d_gene: TRBD1; v_gene: TRBV27; abundance: -; CDR3aa: CASSLQTGTGANVLTF; CDR3nt: TGTGCCAGCAGTCTCCAGACAGGGACCGGGGCCAACGTCCTGACTTTC
j_gene: TRBJ2-2; d_gene: -; v_gene: TRBV5-1; abundance: -; CDR3aa: CASSLTVNTGELFF; CDR3nt: TGCGCCAGCAGCCTGACAGTGAACACCGGGGAGCTGTTTTTT
j_gene: TRBJ2-3; d_gene: -; v_gene: TRBV7-2; abundance: -; CDR3aa: CASSTRRTDTQYF; CDR3nt: TGTGCCAGCAGCACCAGGCGCACAGATACGCAGTATTTT
j_gene: TRBJ2-7; d_gene: TRBD2; v_gene: TRBV27; abundance: -; CDR3aa: CASSFGGRPLGEQYF; CDR3nt: TGTGCCAGCAGTTTCGGCGGGAGGCCTCTTGGGGAGCAGTACTTC
j_gene: TRBJ1-2; d_gene: -; v_gene: TRBV3-1/TRBV3-2; abundance: -; CDR3aa: CASSQLDYGYTF; CDR3nt: TGTGCCAGCAGCCAATTAGACTATGGCTACACCTTC
j_gene: TRBJ2-7; d_gene: TRBD1; v_gene: TRBV6-6; abundance: -; CDR3aa: CASSDPGQGYEQYF; CDR3nt: TGTGCCAGCAGTGACCCGGGACAGGGGTACGAGCAGTACTTC
j_gene: TRBJ1-2; d_gene: -; v_gene: TRBV21-1; abundance: -; CDR3aa: CASSITGYYGYTF; CDR3nt: TGTGCCAGCAGCATAACCGGGTACTATGGCTACACCTTC
j_gene: TRBJ2-5; d_gene: -; v_gene: TRBV9; abundance: -; CDR3aa: CASSPGLDRKETQYF; CDR3nt: TGTGCCAGCAGCCCCGGGCTAGACAGAAAAGAGACCCAGTACTTC
j_gene: TRBJ1-3; d_gene: -; v_gene: TRBV4-1; abundance: -; CDR3aa: CASSQVLPGTGNTIYF; CDR3nt: TGCGCCAGCAGCCAAGTGCTTCCAGGGACTGGAAACACCATATATTTT
j_gene: TRBJ2-3; d_gene: TRBD2; v_gene: TRBV5-1; abundance: -; CDR3aa: CASSFGTSGSGSDTQYF; CDR3nt: TGCGCCAGCAGCTTCGGGACTAGCGGGAGTGGCTCAGATACGCAGTATTTT
j_gene: TRBJ1-3; d_gene: TRBD1; v_gene: TRBV18; abundance: -; CDR3aa: CASSPSGTGVGNTIYF; CDR3nt: TGTGCCAGCTCACCATCCGGGACAGGGGTCGGAAACACCATATATTTT
j_gene: TRBJ1-2; d_gene: -; v_gene: TRBV7-2; abundance: -; CDR3aa: CASSSLIPGYTF; CDR3nt: TGTGCCAGCAGCTCCTTAATCCCTGGCTACACCTTC
j_gene: TRBJ2-3; d_gene: -; v_gene: TRBV18; abundance: once; CDR3aa: CASSPSRVANTQYF; CDR3nt: TGTGCCAGCTCACCATCGCGGGTCGCAAATACGCAGTATTTT